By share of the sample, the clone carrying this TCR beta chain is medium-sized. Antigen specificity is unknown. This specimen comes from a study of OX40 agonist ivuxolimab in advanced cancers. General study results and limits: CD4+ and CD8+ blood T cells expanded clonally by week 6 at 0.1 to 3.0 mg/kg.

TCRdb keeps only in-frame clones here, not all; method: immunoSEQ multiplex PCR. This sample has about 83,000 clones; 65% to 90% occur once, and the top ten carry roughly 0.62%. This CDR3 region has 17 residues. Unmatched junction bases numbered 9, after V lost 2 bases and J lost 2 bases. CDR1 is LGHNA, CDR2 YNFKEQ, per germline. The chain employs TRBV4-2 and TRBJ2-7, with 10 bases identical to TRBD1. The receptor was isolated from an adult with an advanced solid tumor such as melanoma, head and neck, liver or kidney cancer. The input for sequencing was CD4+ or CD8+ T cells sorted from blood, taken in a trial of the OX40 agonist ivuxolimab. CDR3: CASSQYPPGQGTYEQYF. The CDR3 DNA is TGTGCCAGCAGCCAATACCCACCGGGACAGGGGACCTACGAGCAGTACTTC.